A single sample is the source of the 30 T cell receptor beta chains below, sequenced in a study of shared clonotypes between healthy human individuals. Sequencing was performed with immunoSEQ multiplex PCR; in TCRdb, only in-frame clones are kept and a portion is missing. The table records about 110,000 clones, 68% of them present only once. The sequenced sample was memory CD8+ T cells sorted from blood. Subset indicated: CD45RO+ cells pooled with CCR7-negative TemRA cells. Receptors originate from a woman younger than 45 in good health.

This clone was found once. The chain combines TRBV27 with TRBJ1-1; D might be TRBD1 (6 bases). Germline CDR1 MNHEY, CDR2 SMNVEV (reference sequence). The V gene lost 6 bases and the J gene lost 2 bases, with 13 bases spanning the gap. CDR3 length equals 14 residues. Written as DNA, the CDR3 is TGTGCCAGCAGCTCGGGCAGGGGAAACACTGAAGCTTTCTTT. Translation gives CASSSGRGNTEAFF.

This clone was counted ten times or more. The chain combines TRBV19 with TRBJ1-5; D is uncertain. Germline-derived CDR1 and CDR2 are LNHDA and SQIVND (reference sequence). V was cut by 0 bases and J by 9 bases, with 12 bases left in between. This CDR3 spans 14 amino acids. The CDR3 reads CASSIDPGRWPQHF. CDR3 sequence (DNA): TGTGCCAGTAGTATAGATCCCGGACGGTGGCCCCAGCATTTT. Drawing the rest from reference TRBV19 and TRBJ1-5, the complete variable domain is DGGITQSPKYLFRKEGQNVTLSCEQNLNHDAMYWYRQDPGQGLRLIYYSQIVNDFQKGDIAEGYSVSREKKESFPLTVTSAQKNPTAFYLCASSIDPGRWPQHFGDGTRLSIL.

The V and J genes are TRBV7-3 and TRBJ1-1; D unresolved. This CDR3 region has 14 residues. V was clipped by 0 bases and J by 4 bases, with 9 bases between them. Germline V gene lookup returns CDR1 SGHTA and CDR2 FQGTGA. This chain's CDR3 is CASSLTAESTEAFF. CDR3 DNA: TGTGCCAGCAGCTTAACGGCAGAGAGCACTGAAGCTTTCTTT.

This sequence joins TRBV7-2 and TRBJ1-1; D may be TRBD1 (5 bases). The V gene's germline CDR1 is SGHTA and CDR2 FQGNSA. V lost 4 bases, J lost 5 bases, and 14 bases lay in between. The CDR3 contains 14 residues. The CDR3 DNA sequence: TGTGCCAGCAGCTCCGGGACCCAGGGAACTGAAGCTTTCTTT. Translating gives CASSSGTQGTEAFF.

The V call is TRBV7-9, the J call TRBJ2-1; unclear D gene. This CDR3 is built from 11 residues. V was clipped by 11 bases and J by 0 bases, with 5 bases between them. Looked up from germline, CDR1 is SEHNR and CDR2 is FQNEAQ (reference sequence). DNA for the CDR3: TGTGCCCTGGCCTCCTACAATGAGCAGTTCTTC. Translated: CALASYNEQFF. The full variable domain, in which reference TRBV7-9 and TRBJ2-1 provide the parts outside the CDR3, is DTGVSQNPRHKITKRGQNVTFRCDPISEHNRLYWYRQTLGQGPEFLTYFQNEAQLEKSRLLSDRFSAERPKGSFSTLEIQRTEQGDSAMYLCALASYNEQFFGPGTRLTVL.

This chain connects TRBV5-4 to TRBJ1-1; D possibly corresponds to TRBD1 (5 bases). Deletions cut 4 bases from V and 5 bases from J, with 21 bases between. Germline CDR1 SGHNT, CDR2 YYREEE (reference sequence). CDR3 size: 16 residues. CDR3 coding DNA: TGTGCCAGCAGCCCGACCGTGGAGGGGCGGGGAACTGAAGCTTTCTTT. It is translated as CASSPTVEGRGTEAFF.

The chain has TRBV9 and TRBJ2-1, with no clear D. Trimming removed 2 bases at V and 6 bases at J, with 9 bases between. Germline lookup yields CDR1 SGDLS and CDR2 YYNGEE. This CDR3 comprises 13 residues. The CDR3 loop is CASSVTLGNEQFF. The CDR3 bases are TGTGCCAGCAGCGTCACCCTCGGCAATGAGCAGTTCTTC.

This sequence joins TRBV5-8 and TRBJ1-2; D gene ambiguous. V lost 4 bases and J 3 bases, leaving 19 bases between the germline ends. The CDR3 loop spans 16 amino acids. Germline V gene sequence: CDR1 SGHTS, CDR2 YDEGEE. The CDR3, as DNA: TGTGCCAGCAGCCGACGCGGACGTCATGACCACTATGGCTACACCTTC. Translated: CASSRRGRHDHYGYTF. Combining the CDR3 with reference TRBV5-8 and TRBJ1-2 gives the whole variable domain EAGVTQSPTHLIKTRGQQATLRCSPISGHTSVYWYQQALGLGLQFLLWYDEGEERNRGNFPPRFSGRQFPNYSSELNVNALELEDSALYLCASSRRGRHDHYGYTFGSGTRLTVV.

The V gene is TRBV2, the J gene TRBJ1-2; possible D gene TRBD1, 6 bases. CDR3 length equals 14 residues. Trimming stripped 3 bases from V and 6 bases from J, with 14 bases between. Looked up from germline, CDR1 is SNHLY and CDR2 is FYNNEI. The CDR3 nucleotides read TGTGCCAGCAGTGACAACAGGGTTTTGAATGGCTACACCTTC. This sequence encodes CASSDNRVLNGYTF.

The CDR3 sequence is CASSEGQGDTDTQYF. In nucleotides, the CDR3 is TGTGCCAGCAGTGAAGGACAGGGGGACACAGATACGCAGTATTTT. The V gene is TRBV2, the J gene TRBJ2-3; 9 bases align to TRBD1. The ends lost 1 base at V and 2 bases at J; junction bases unmatched: 1. The CDR3 sequence is 15 residues long. Germline-derived CDR1 and CDR2 are SNHLY and FYNNEI.

The rearrangement uses TRBV6-4 and TRBJ1-1, with D unresolved. V was cut by 0 bases and J by 1 base, with 6 bases left in between. The CDR3 runs 14 residues. Germline CDR1 and CDR2: MRHNA and SNTAGT. This chain's CDR3 is CASSDSSENTEAFF. The CDR3 DNA follows: TGTGCCAGCAGTGACTCTTCGGAGAACACTGAAGCTTTCTTT.

This chain connects TRBV9 to TRBJ2-1, with TRBD2 matching over 7 bases. CDR1 is SGDLS and CDR2 is YYNGEE in the germline V gene. J lost 13 bases, V lost 2 bases, and 9 bases had no gene match. The CDR3 has 13 amino acids. The CDR3 sequence: CASSVTSGMEQFF. The DNA for the CDR3 is TGTGCCAGCAGCGTTACAAGCGGGATGGAACAGTTCTTC. Drawing the rest from reference TRBV9 and TRBJ2-1, the complete variable domain is DSGVTQTPKHLITATGQRVTLRCSPRSGDLSVYWYQQSLDQGLQFLIQYYNGEERAKGNILERFSAQQFPDLHSELNLSSLELGDSALYFCASSVTSGMEQFFGPGTRLTVL.

Many counts were recorded for this clone. The identical CDR3 is also encoded by other nucleotide sequences in the sample. The rearrangement links TRBV19 to TRBJ1-5; D perhaps matches TRBD1 (5 bases). Germline CDR1 and CDR2: LNHDA and SQIVND (reference sequence). The V end was cut by 3 bases, the J end by 0 bases, with 9 bases between. This CDR3 region has 15 residues. The CDR3 is CASSIWGGSNQPQHF. Here the CDR3 DNA reads TGTGCCAGTAGTATCTGGGGGGGTAGCAATCAGCCCCAGCATTTT.

This rearrangement joins TRBV11-1 to TRBJ1-1, with 8 bases that match TRBD1. Germline CDR1 is SGHAT and CDR2 is FQDESV (reference sequence). The CDR3 contains 15 residues. J lost 0 bases, V lost 5 bases, and 5 bases had no gene match. DNA for the CDR3: TGTGCCAGCAGCCCCAGACAGGGGATGAACACTGAAGCTTTCTTT. Its protein product is CASSPRQGMNTEAFF. Looking up the rest from reference TRBV11-1 and TRBJ1-1 gives the full variable domain: EAEVAQSPRYKITEKSQAVAFWCDPISGHATLYWYRQILGQGPELLVQFQDESVVDDSQLPKDRFSAERLKGVDSTLKIQPAELGDSAMYLCASSPRQGMNTEAFFGQGTRLTVV.

The table lists this clone with many counts. This sequence joins TRBV4-1 and TRBJ2-4; no reliable D call. V was shortened by 2 bases and J by 6 bases, with 8 bases between the two germline ends. There are 13 residues in the CDR3. Germline V lookup: CDR1 MGHRA, CDR2 YSYEKL. The CDR3 sequence is CASSQTIRNIQYF. As DNA, the CDR3 is TGCGCCAGCAGCCAAACGATCCGAAACATTCAGTACTTC.

CDR3 sequence: CSVGGAFRVASGYGYTF. CDR3 DNA: TGCAGCGTTGGTGGGGCGTTTAGGGTGGCTAGCGGCTATGGCTACACCTTC. The chain joins TRBV29-1 to TRBJ1-2, with a weak D call TRBD1 (5 bases). This CDR3 region has 17 residues. The germline V gene has CDR1 SQVTM and CDR2 ANQGSEA. V was pared by 4 bases and J by 4 bases, with 25 bases between.

This clone was seen a single time. This chain's CDR3 is CATSNTGTNYGYTF. The CDR3 DNA sequence: TGTGCCACCAGCAACACAGGGACTAACTATGGCTACACCTTC. The chain carries TRBV15 and TRBJ1-2; a weak D match, TRBD1 (6 bases). Germline lookup yields CDR1 LNHNV and CDR2 YYDKDF (reference sequence). Trimming removed 4 bases at V and 0 bases at J, with 9 bases between. There are 14 residues in the CDR3.

This clone has more than one count but fewer than ten. The chain combines TRBV2 with TRBJ1-2; D unclear. Trimming shortened V by 8 bases and J by 7 bases, and 11 bases separated the two germline ends. This CDR3 is 11 amino acids long. The V gene's germline CDR1 is SNHLY and CDR2 FYNNEI. The CDR3 here is CASSGYSGYTF. The CDR3, as DNA: TGTGCCAGCTCCGGGTATAGTGGCTACACCTTC.

This sequence joins TRBV13 and TRBJ2-2, with unresolved D. V lost 6 bases, J lost 6 bases, and 8 bases lay in between. Germline V lookup: CDR1 PRHDT, CDR2 FYEKMQ (reference sequence). There are 12 residues in the CDR3. This CDR3 reads CASSTFSGELFF. For the CDR3, the DNA is TGTGCCAGCAGTACTTTTTCCGGGGAGCTGTTTTTT.

The J gene is TRBJ2-7, the V gene TRBV4-1, with D uncertain. Germline V gene sequence: CDR1 MGHRA, CDR2 YSYEKL. Trimming took off 4 bases at V and 6 bases at J, with 10 bases between the two ends. The CDR3 covers 12 residues. The CDR3 loop is CASSLLDGEQYF. CDR3 nucleotide sequence: TGCGCCAGCAGCCTGCTCGACGGCGAGCAGTACTTC.

The chain uses TRBV25-1 and TRBJ2-1; D is possibly TRBD1 (7 bases). The CDR3 has 14 residues. Germline V lookup: CDR1 MGHDK, CDR2 SYGVNS. With 8 bases removed from V and 8 bases from J, the gap between germline ends came to 19 bases. CDR3 in DNA: TGTGCCAGCGTAGGGGGCGGGATCAGCCATGAGCAGTTCTTC. This sequence encodes CASVGGGISHEQFF.

This clone was observed once. The chain couples TRBV7-8 to TRBJ1-1; maybe TRBD1 (6 bases). Germline V gives CDR1 SGHVS, CDR2 FQNEAQ. This CDR3 has 13 amino acids. Trimming left V 5 bases short and J 5 bases short, with 12 bases between. CDR3 in DNA: TGTGCCAGCAGCACAGGAGACAGGACTGAAGCTTTCTTT. Protein sequence: CASSTGDRTEAFF.

This rearrangement joins TRBV6-1 to TRBJ1-2, with 8 bases that match TRBD1. The CDR3 has 12 amino acids. CDR1 and CDR2 from the germline V gene are MNHNS and SASEGT. The V gene end was trimmed by 2 bases and the J gene end by 12 bases; junction bases not matched to a gene: 5. The CDR3 bases are TGTGCCAGCAGTGAACTCGGACAGGGCCACACCTTC. Its protein product is CASSELGQGHTF.

The chain recombines TRBV5-1 with TRBJ2-3; 8 bases align to TRBD1. The germline V gene encodes CDR1 SGHRS and CDR2 YFSETQ. This CDR3 region has 15 residues. Germline trimming cut 1 base from V and 4 bases from J; bases unmatched to any gene: 5. The CDR3: CASSLRGQGADTQYF. The CDR3 nucleotides read TGCGCCAGCAGCTTGAGAGGACAGGGAGCAGATACGCAGTATTTT.

The chain recombines TRBV6-4 with TRBJ2-3; 10 bases are a match to TRBD2. V was pared by 7 bases and J by 0 bases, with 4 bases of the junction left unmatched. The CDR3 length is 15 residues. CDR1 is MRHNA and CDR2 is SNTAGT in the germline V gene. For the CDR3, the DNA is TGTGCCAGCATGCGGACTAGCGGAAGCACAGATACGCAGTATTTT. Its protein is CASMRTSGSTDTQYF.

This chain connects TRBV5-4 to TRBJ2-3; weak D call: TRBD2 (5 bases). The germline CDR1 and CDR2 sequences are SGHNT and YYREEE (reference sequence). Trimming removed 0 bases at V and 5 bases at J, with 13 bases between. The CDR3 has 15 residues. CDR3 DNA: TGTGCCAGCAGCTTGGTGTTGGGAGTAGAAGATACGCAGTATTTT. It yields the protein CASSLVLGVEDTQYF.

This chain uses TRBV27 with TRBJ2-1; D could derive from TRBD1 or TRBD2 (8 bases each). The CDR3 is 18 amino acids. In germline, CDR1 is MNHEY, CDR2 SMNVEV (reference sequence). V was shortened by 2 bases and J by 0 bases, with 17 bases between the two germline ends. Here the CDR3 reads CASSLDRGSGSSYNEQFF. CDR3 in DNA: TGTGCCAGCAGTTTAGACAGGGGAAGCGGGAGCTCCTACAATGAGCAGTTCTTC.

V usage is TRBV19 and J usage is TRBJ1-3; D not resolved. The germline CDR1 and CDR2 sequences are LNHDA and SQIVND (reference sequence). V dropped 10 bases and J dropped 0 bases, with 10 bases sitting between them. The CDR3 totals 13 residues. Written as DNA, the CDR3 is TGTGCCACTACCGGGTACTCTGGAAACACCATATATTTT. It codes for CATTGYSGNTIYF.

The CDR3 sequence: CASSDREGSPLHF. In DNA, the CDR3 is TGTGCCAGCTCAGACAGAGAAGGGTCACCCCTCCACTTT. V gene TRBV6-1 combines with J gene TRBJ1-6; maybe TRBD1 (5 bases). This CDR3 has 13 amino acids. V was clipped by 8 bases and J by 10 bases, with 15 bases between them. Germline V lookup: CDR1 MNHNS, CDR2 SASEGT.

This chain connects TRBV7-9 to TRBJ2-5; a weak D match, TRBD1 (5 bases). Germline V gene sequence: CDR1 SEHNR, CDR2 FQNEAQ (reference sequence). Trimming stripped 3 bases from V and 5 bases from J, with 13 bases between. The CDR3 is 14 amino acids. The CDR3 is CASSFPDIRETQYF. DNA of the CDR3: TGTGCCAGCAGCTTCCCGGACATCAGGGAGACCCAGTACTTC.